The T cell receptor beta chain under discussion was sequenced for a study of blood T cells in healthy people across ages. Study outcomes and limitations: Older individuals had lower TCR beta diversity per million T cells (the decline was roughly linear). Higher naive T cell percentage went strongly together with higher TCR beta diversity.

A note on this clonotype: Its cognate antigen is unknown.

The extraction recovered at least 5.5 micrograms of total RNA per sample. Primers used in a second PCR of roughly 7 to 11 cycles were a sample-barcoded 5' primer and a J-beta primer mix. Each sample provided no less than 2.5 million CDR3-containing paired-end reads. One entry per CDR3 protein, called by TCRdb with MiXCR from the 5' RACE reads. This repertoire shows approximately 680,000 distinct CDR3 sequences, 32% found once; its top ten account for approximately 15%. The origin of this receptor is a woman at least 80 years old in good health. The sample comprised blood.

DNA of the CDR3: TGCAGCGTTGAATCCCCCGGACAGATACACTACGAGCAGTACTTC. The encoded protein is CSVESPGQIHYEQYF. This chain joins TRBV29-1 and TRBJ2-7, with D tentatively TRBD1 (6 bases). This CDR3 region has 15 residues. Trimming took off 2 bases at V and 3 bases at J, with 17 bases between the two ends. CDR1 is SQVTM and CDR2 is ANQGSEA in the germline V gene.